These T cell receptor beta chains were read from a single sample in a study of control samples from healthy donors and cancer patients. Profiled with immunoSEQ multiplex PCR; TCRdb holds only in-frame clones, not every one. The sample contains under 200,000 clones, 80% to 95% of which appear only once. Sample: blood. The receptors come from a woman aged 55-69 years in good health. Both conserved end residues are trimmed from each CDR3. Fields, in order: J gene, V gene, CDR3 length, CDR3 protein.

>TRBJ2-5|TRBV4-3|14
ASSQSLAEGWETQY
>TRBJ1-6|TRBV9|14
ASSALRAGKASPLH
>TRBJ1-1|TRBV7-2|11
ASSPTIGTEAF
>TRBJ1-1|TRBV11-2|12
ASSSYTIDTEAF
>TRBJ1-2|TRBV4-3|12
ASSQDGLIYGYT
>TRBJ1-1|TRBV9|14
ASSPEVLPGATEAF
>TRBJ1-6|TRBV10-1|16
ASSESRGRQGYIEALH
>TRBJ1-5|TRBV7-6|13
ASSLEENTGQPQH
>TRBJ2-3|TRBV7-3|15
ASSLRASGGRTDTQY
>TRBJ1-5|TRBV19|17
ASSISFRQGRYSNQPQH
>TRBJ1-1|TRBV18|12
ASSPAQGKAEAF
>TRBJ2-2|TRBV18|11
ASSGEGKGELF
>TRBJ2-7|TRBV10-3|11
AISERPYYEQY
>TRBJ1-4|TRBV19|12
ASSPTGFDEKLF
>TRBJ1-5|TRBV19|12
ASSFGGAGQPQH
>TRBJ2-1|TRBV12-3/TRBV12-4|10
ASIASYNEQF
>TRBJ1-2|TRBV9|16
ASSVEETGWVLNYGYT
>TRBJ1-6|TRBV5-1|13
ASSLGQGYNSPLH
>TRBJ1-6|TRBV5-1|13
ASSLDGRADSPLH
>TRBJ2-7|TRBV6-2/TRBV6-3|10
ASSLIPYEQY
>TRBJ2-1|TRBV9|14
ASSDSSTGGSVEQF
>TRBJ1-6|TRBV9|15
ASSENTGHSYNSPLH
>TRBJ2-2|TRBV3-1/TRBV3-2|12
ASSQVAKTGELF
>TRBJ1-1|TRBV2|12
ASSWDRGSNQAF
>TRBJ1-1|TRBV5-4|13
ASSLVGGLNTEAF
>TRBJ1-6|TRBV19|14
ASSAKTGGAYSPLH
>TRBJ2-2|TRBV9|14
ASSAPGTVNTGELF
>TRBJ1-1|TRBV11-3|12
ASSLDRGNTEAF
>TRBJ1-2|TRBV6-5|13
ASSSHRGTNYGYT
>TRBJ2-2|TRBV12-5|14
ASGPGPSTDTGELF
>TRBJ1-1|TRBV6-5|14
ASSYQGQTRNTEAF
>TRBJ2-3|TRBV3-1/TRBV3-2|12
ASSQVGTPDTQY
>TRBJ1-1|TRBV9|10
ASSVGVDQAF
>TRBJ1-1|TRBV7-3|12
ASSLGGGNTEAF
>TRBJ1-5|TRBV30|13
AWSSGQGVGQPQH
>TRBJ1-5|TRBV4-3|13
ASSQDIGGNQPQH
>TRBJ1-1|TRBV6-5|11
ASSYGENTEAF
>TRBJ2-5|TRBV19|13
ASSITKGRKETQY
>TRBJ1-5|TRBV20-1|11
SASRGGNQPQH
>TRBJ1-1|TRBV6-5|12
ASSYTGGATEAF
>TRBJ2-7|TRBV11-3|9
ASSPNYEQY
>TRBJ2-6|TRBV9|14
ASSVEGNSGANVLT
>TRBJ2-7|TRBV19|11
ASKDRFSYEQY
>TRBJ1-2|TRBV6-6|12
ASSLTQLNYGYT
>TRBJ1-6|TRBV3-1/TRBV3-2|11
ASTLGSWSPLH
>TRBJ1-5|TRBV19|11
AGQGARNQPQH
>TRBJ1-5|TRBV30|11
AWSVRGDQPQH
>TRBJ2-6|TRBV6-2/TRBV6-3|10
ASSFLRNVLT
>TRBJ2-3|TRBV4-3|15
ASSQGVAGTGTDTQY
>TRBJ1-1|TRBV5-1|12
ASSLSGQNTEAF
>TRBJ2-3|TRBV5-6|14
ASSLGTLPRTDTQY
>TRBJ1-2|TRBV27|12
ASSSTGFLSGYT
>TRBJ2-1|TRBV5-6|12
ASSLGDRANEQF
>TRBJ1-6|TRBV14|14
ASSQFRGLQGSPLH
>TRBJ1-1|TRBV25-1|14
ASSDPRESRGTEAF